The following is a TCR beta chain sequence with its context. Clones were read by immunoSEQ multiplex PCR, and TCRdb kept only the in-frame ones, dropping some. The repertoire holds around 130,000 clones, with around 79% as singletons. This record comes from a study of blood T cell repertoires in COVID-19. For the study at large: Sites across the United States, Italy and Spain contributed samples from acute and convalescent COVID-19. Sample material is recorded as cDNA or gDNA derived from T cells, B-cell-depleted T cells, or PBMCs.

Germline CDR1 SGHVS, CDR2 FQNEAQ. J gave up 5 bases and V 4 bases, and 3 bases lay outside the gene matches. The CDR3 is 13 residues long. The sequence was collected from an elderly man with acute or convalescent COVID-19. Sequencing was done on a sample of peripheral blood. V gene TRBV7-8 combines with J gene TRBJ1-1; TRBD1 matches 8 bases. Here the CDR3 reads CASSSDRGTEAFF. CDR3 nucleotide sequence: TGTGCCAGCAGCTCCGACAGGGGTACTGAAGCTTTCTTT.